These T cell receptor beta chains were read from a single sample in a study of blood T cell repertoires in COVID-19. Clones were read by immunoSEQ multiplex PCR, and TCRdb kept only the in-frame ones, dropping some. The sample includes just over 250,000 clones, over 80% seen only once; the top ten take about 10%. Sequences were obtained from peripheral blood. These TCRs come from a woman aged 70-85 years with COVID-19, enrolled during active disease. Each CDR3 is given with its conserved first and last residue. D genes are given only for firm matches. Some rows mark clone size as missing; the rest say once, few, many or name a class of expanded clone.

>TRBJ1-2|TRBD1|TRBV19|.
CASSATGGTNYGYTF
TGTGCCAGTAGTGCGACAGGGGGTACTAACTATGGCTACACCTTC
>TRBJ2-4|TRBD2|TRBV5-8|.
CASSLALTSGRNIQYF
TGTGCCAGCAGCTTGGCCCTCACTAGCGGGAGGAACATTCAGTACTTC
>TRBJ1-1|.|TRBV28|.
CASSLPVGDSEAFF
TGTGCCAGCAGTTTACCGGTAGGGGACTCTGAAGCTTTCTTT
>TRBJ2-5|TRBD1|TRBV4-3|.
CASSPTGAGQETQYF
TGCGCCAGCAGCCCTACAGGGGCAGGCCAAGAGACCCAGTACTTC
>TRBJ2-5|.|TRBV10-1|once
CASSESTRAQETQYF
TGCGCCAGCAGTGAGTCGACGCGGGCACAAGAGACCCAGTACTTC
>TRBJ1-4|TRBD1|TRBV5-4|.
CASSSQGNFEKLFF
TGTGCCAGCAGCTCACAGGGGAATTTTGAAAAACTGTTTTTT
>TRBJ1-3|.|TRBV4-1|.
CASSQERGIGNTIYF
TGCGCCAGCAGCCAAGAAAGGGGAATCGGAAACACCATATATTTT
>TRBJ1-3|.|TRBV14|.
CASSLTGYRASGNTIYF
TGTGCCAGCAGCCTCACGGGTTACAGGGCTTCTGGAAACACCATATATTTT
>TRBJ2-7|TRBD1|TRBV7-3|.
CASSLQGTVSTYEQYF
TGTGCCAGCAGCTTACAAGGGACAGTTAGCACCTACGAGCAGTACTTC
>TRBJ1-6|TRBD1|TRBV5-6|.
CASSKGQVGSPLHF
TGTGCCAGCAGCAAAGGACAGGTTGGTTCACCCCTCCACTTT
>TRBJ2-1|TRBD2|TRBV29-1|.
CSFTGTSHYNEQFF
TGCAGCTTCACCGGGACTAGCCACTACAATGAGCAGTTCTTC
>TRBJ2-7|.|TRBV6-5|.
CASSYAAGNYEQYF
TGTGCCAGCAGTTACGCTGCAGGGAACTACGAGCAGTACTTC
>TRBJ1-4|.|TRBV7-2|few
CASSSREGEKLFF
TGTGCCAGCAGCTCCAGGGAAGGTGAAAAACTGTTTTTT
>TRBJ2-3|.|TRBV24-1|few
CATSDPGLRYTDTQYF
TGTGCCACCAGTGACCCGGGACTTCGATACACAGATACGCAGTATTTT
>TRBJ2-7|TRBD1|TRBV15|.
CATSRDGYGQGTPTEREQYF
TGTGCCACCAGCAGAGATGGTTATGGACAGGGAACCCCTACCGAGAGGGAGCAGTACTTC
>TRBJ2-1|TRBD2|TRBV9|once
CASSVATSGNYEQFF
TGTGCCAGCAGCGTAGCTACTAGCGGGAACTATGAGCAGTTCTTC
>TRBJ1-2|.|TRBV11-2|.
CASSRGMSNYGYTF
TGTGCCAGCAGCCGGGGAATGTCCAACTATGGCTACACCTTC
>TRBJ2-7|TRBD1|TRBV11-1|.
CASSRGQGDYEQYF
TGTGCCAGCAGCCGGGGACAGGGGGATTACGAGCAGTACTTC
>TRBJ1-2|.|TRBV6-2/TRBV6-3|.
CASSYGGAELYGYTF
TGTGCCAGCAGTTACGGGGGCGCAGAACTCTATGGCTACACCTTC
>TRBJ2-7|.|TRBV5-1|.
CASSLDRAGTLYEQYF
TGCGCCAGCAGCTTGGATAGGGCAGGGACTTTGTACGAGCAGTACTTC
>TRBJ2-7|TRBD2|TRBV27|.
CASSSAGGPYEQYF
TGTGCCAGCAGTTCGGCGGGAGGGCCCTACGAGCAGTACTTC
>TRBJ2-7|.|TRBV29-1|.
CSVKPGHYEQYF
TGCAGCGTCAAACCTGGGCACTACGAGCAGTACTTC
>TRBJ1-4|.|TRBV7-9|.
CASSLGIDRSTNEKLFF
TGTGCCAGCAGCTTAGGAATAGACAGGTCAACTAATGAAAAACTGTTTTTT
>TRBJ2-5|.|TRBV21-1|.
CASSSSGRLETQYF
TGTGCCAGCAGCTCTAGCGGGAGGTTGGAGACCCAGTACTTC
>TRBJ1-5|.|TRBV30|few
CAWSVRENQPQHF
TGTGCCTGGAGTGTACGGGAGAATCAGCCCCAGCATTTT
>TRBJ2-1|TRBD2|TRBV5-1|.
CASSLGGRERSYNEQFF
TGCGCCAGCAGCTTGGGAGGGCGGGAGAGGTCCTACAATGAGCAGTTCTTC
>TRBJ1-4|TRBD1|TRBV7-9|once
CASSLNTGGSREKLFF
TGTGCCAGCAGCTTGAACACAGGGGGGTCTAGGGAAAAACTGTTTTTT
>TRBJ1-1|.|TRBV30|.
CAWTILKPGTEAFF
TGTGCCTGGACGATACTGAAACCGGGCACTGAAGCTTTCTTT
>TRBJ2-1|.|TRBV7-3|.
CASSLDVASSYNEQFF
TGTGCCAGCAGCTTAGACGTGGCTAGCTCCTACAATGAGCAGTTCTTC
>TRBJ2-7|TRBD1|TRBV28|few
CASSLGTGTPEQYF
TGTGCCAGCAGCCTCGGGACAGGTACCCCCGAGCAGTACTTC
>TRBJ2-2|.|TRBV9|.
CASSPGGNIGELFF
TGTGCCAGCAGCCCCGGGGGAAACATCGGGGAGCTGTTTTTT
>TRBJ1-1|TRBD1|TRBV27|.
CASLKQGYTEAFF
TGTGCCAGCCTCAAACAGGGGTACACTGAAGCTTTCTTT
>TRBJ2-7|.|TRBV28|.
CASSLTGTPIPYEQYF
TGTGCCAGCAGTTTAACCGGGACACCGATACCCTACGAGCAGTACTTC
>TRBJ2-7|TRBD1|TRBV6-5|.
CASSYQGQGNYEQYF
TGTGCCAGCAGTTACCAGGGACAGGGGAACTACGAGCAGTACTTC
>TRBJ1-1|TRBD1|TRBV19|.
CASRSGGARNTEAFF
TGTGCCAGTCGATCAGGGGGAGCTCGGAACACTGAAGCTTTCTTT
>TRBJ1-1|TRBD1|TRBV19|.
CATVPATGMNTEAFF
TGTGCCACAGTCCCGGCGACAGGGATGAACACTGAAGCTTTCTTT
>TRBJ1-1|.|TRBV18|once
CASSQTAFEAFF
TGTGCCAGCTCACAGACAGCATTTGAAGCTTTCTTT
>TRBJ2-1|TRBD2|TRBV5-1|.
CASSPSGLNEQFF
TGCGCCAGCAGCCCTAGCGGACTCAATGAGCAGTTCTTC
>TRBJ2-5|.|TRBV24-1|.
CATGLNTGQQETQYF
TGTGCCACCGGTCTAAATACAGGGCAACAAGAGACCCAGTACTTC
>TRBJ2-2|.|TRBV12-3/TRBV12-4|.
CASSFGGELFF
TGTGCCAGCAGTTTCGGCGGGGAGCTGTTTTTT
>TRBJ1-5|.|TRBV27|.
CASSPITGSIQPQHF
TGTGCCAGCAGCCCTATAACAGGGTCCATTCAGCCCCAGCATTTT
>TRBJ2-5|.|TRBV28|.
CASSSLGGQETQYF
TGTGCCAGCAGTTCCCTGGGGGGACAAGAGACCCAGTACTTC
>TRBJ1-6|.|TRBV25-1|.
CASSEYGEGNSPLHF
TGTGCCAGCAGTGAATACGGGGAGGGAAATTCACCCCTCCACTTT
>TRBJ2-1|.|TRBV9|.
CASSPRRENPYNEQFF
TGTGCCAGCAGCCCGAGACGGGAGAATCCCTACAATGAGCAGTTCTTC